The 18 T cell receptor beta chains below were found in one sample sequenced in a study of T cell repertoires in cytomegalovirus infection. For these receptors, no antigen is known. TCRdb processed the reads anew with MiXCR; each CDR3 protein has one entry. The sample lists about 360,000 distinct CDR3 sequences; roughly 36% were seen once. Specimen: cultured PBMCs, collected from culture after CMV antigen stimulation. The receptor set was obtained from a human donor in good health (CMV status not recorded). Some clones in this sample may be carry-over from other donors' samples.

V and J are TRBV5-1 and TRBJ1-4; D unclear. The CDR3 totals 14 residues. V dropped 2 bases and J dropped 3 bases, with 8 bases sitting between them. Per the germline V gene, CDR1 is SGHRS and CDR2 is YFSETQ. CDR3 DNA: TGCGCCAGCAGCTTTTTTGGACCTAATGAAAAACTGTTTTTT. Protein product: CASSFFGPNEKLFF.

The CDR3 loop is CATRQGPYEQYF. The CDR3 nucleotides are TGTGCCACGCGACAGGGGCCGTACGAGCAGTACTTC. The chain employs TRBV27 and TRBJ2-7; 8 nucleotides match TRBD1. J gave up 4 bases and V 10 bases, and 6 bases lay outside the gene matches. Germline V gene data show CDR1 as MNHEY and CDR2 as SMNVEV (reference sequence). This CDR3 has 12 amino acids.

This clonotype came up a few times. V usage is TRBV7-2 and J usage is TRBJ1-1; D gene ambiguous. Trimming took off 2 bases at V and 2 bases at J, with 9 bases between the two ends. The CDR3 has 14 amino acids. Looked up from germline, CDR1 is SGHTA and CDR2 is FQGNSA. CDR3 region: CASSLFWGNTEAFF. The CDR3 DNA is TGTGCCAGCAGCTTATTCTGGGGAAACACTGAAGCTTTCTTT.

The V call is TRBV7-6, the J call TRBJ2-1; D might be TRBD2 (5 bases). The CDR3 sequence is 13 residues long. Between the trimmed V and J ends, which lost 5 bases and 5 bases, there was a span of 10 bases. Germline V gene sequence: CDR1 SGHVS, CDR2 FNYEAQ. The CDR3 sequence is CASSEGLDNEQFF. For the CDR3, the DNA is TGTGCCAGCAGCGAAGGACTCGACAATGAGCAGTTCTTC.

The genes are TRBV4-1 and TRBJ1-2; 8 bases are a match to TRBD1. J was trimmed by 6 bases and V by 4 bases; bases with no gene match: 7. CDR3 length: 14 amino acids. Germline V lookup: CDR1 MGHRA, CDR2 YSYEKL. CDR3 region: CASSRIDRGNGYTF. The CDR3 DNA sequence: TGCGCCAGCAGCCGAATCGACAGGGGAAATGGCTACACCTTC.

This clonotype showed up many times. This chain connects TRBV7-2 to TRBJ1-1, with D perhaps TRBD1 (5 bases). Trimming stripped 5 bases from V and 3 bases from J, with 10 bases between. Germline lookup yields CDR1 SGHTA and CDR2 FQGNSA. This CDR3 is built from 13 residues. CDR3 nucleotide sequence: TGTGCCAGCAGCACTCAGGGAGACACTGAAGCTTTCTTT. It is translated as CASSTQGDTEAFF.

Written as DNA, the CDR3 is TGTGCCAGCAGCTTCGGGACAGGGGACCTCAACTATGGCTACACCTTC. It codes for CASSFGTGDLNYGYTF. V gene TRBV7-8 combines with J gene TRBJ1-2, with 10 bases lining up with TRBD1. The length of the CDR3 is 16 residues. V was pared by 3 bases and J by 2 bases, with 6 bases of the junction left unmatched. Germline CDR1 reads SGHVS; CDR2 reads FQNEAQ. Drawing the rest from reference TRBV7-8 and TRBJ1-2, the complete variable domain is GAGVSQSPRYKVAKRGQDVALRCDPISGHVSLFWYQQALGQGPEFLTYFQNEAQLDKSGLPSDRFFAERPEGSVSTLKIQRTQQEDSAVYLCASSFGTGDLNYGYTFGSGTRLTVV.

This clonotype was detected only a few times. The V gene is TRBV6-6, the J gene TRBJ2-1; D is unresolved. Trimming cost V 10 bases and J 7 bases, with 14 bases left between them. The CDR3 has 12 amino acids. CDR1 MNHNY and CDR2 SVGAGI come from the germline V gene (reference sequence). DNA of the CDR3: TGTGCCACCCTACACGGGTGGAATGAGCAGTTCTTC. It codes for CATLHGWNEQFF.

J is TRBJ2-3 and V is TRBV27, with unresolved D. The CDR3 totals 11 residues. Between the trimmed V and J ends, which lost 6 bases and 6 bases, there was a span of 7 bases. Germline CDR1 MNHEY, CDR2 SMNVEV (reference sequence). The CDR3 here is CASRAVDTQYF. The CDR3 DNA sequence: TGTGCCAGCAGGGCGGTTGATACGCAGTATTTT.

V is TRBV7-2 and J is TRBJ2-3, with 7 bases aligning to TRBD2. The CDR3 has 16 residues. V lost 4 bases and J lost 1; bases outside the gene matches: 8. Germline lookup yields CDR1 SGHTA and CDR2 FQGNSA. DNA for the CDR3: TGTGCCAGCAGCTCACTAGCGTACCGCCGCACAGATACGCAGTATTTT. Encoded protein: CASSSLAYRRTDTQYF.

This sequence joins TRBV6-6 and TRBJ2-1, with 7 bases aligning to TRBD1. The CDR3 sequence is 18 residues long. The V segment lost 3 bases and the J segment 0 bases; nucleotides outside the gene matches: 11. Germline V gene lookup returns CDR1 MNHNY and CDR2 SVGAGI (reference sequence). The CDR3 coding sequence is TGTGCCAGCAGTTATTCCATCCGGGACAGACTCTCCTACAATGAGCAGTTCTTC. This translates into CASSYSIRDRLSYNEQFF.

The J gene is TRBJ2-4, the V gene TRBV7-3; TRBD1 or TRBD2 may be the D gene (6 bases each). The CDR3 has 15 residues. V dropped 2 bases and J dropped 8 bases, with 16 bases sitting between them. Per the germline V gene, CDR1 is SGHTA and CDR2 is FQGTGA. In nucleotides, the CDR3 is TGTGCCAGCAGCTTACGGGGGCAGCTTCGGGACATTCAGTACTTC. This encodes CASSLRGQLRDIQYF.

The sample holds a few counts of this clonotype. The chain combines TRBV7-2 with TRBJ2-3, with 8 bases identical to TRBD1. Germline assignment: CDR1 SGHTA and CDR2 FQGNSA. V lost 5 bases, J lost 2 bases, and 21 bases stayed unmatched. There are 20 residues in the CDR3. The CDR3: CASSRISGTGHLALTDTQYF. The CDR3 nucleotides are TGTGCCAGCAGCCGAATATCCGGGACAGGTCACCTGGCCCTCACAGATACGCAGTATTTT.

This clonotype showed up just a few times. CDR3 amino acids: CASSLISGADTQYF. The CDR3 coding sequence is TGTGCCAGCAGTTTAATTTCGGGGGCTGATACGCAGTATTTT. The chain joins TRBV12-3 or TRBV12-4 to TRBJ2-3; TRBD1 or TRBD2 may be the D gene (6 bases each). The CDR3 extends over 14 amino acids. Trimming removed 2 bases from V and 6 bases from J, with 12 bases in between.

The rearrangement joins TRBV11-2 to TRBJ2-3; D is unresolved. V was clipped by 3 bases and J by 2 bases, with 12 bases between them. The length of the CDR3 is 15 residues. Germline CDR1 and CDR2: SGHAT and FQNNGV. In DNA, the CDR3 is TGTGCCAGCAGCTTCGTTGACGCGACCACAGATACGCAGTATTTT. It codes for CASSFVDATTDTQYF.

The genes are TRBV20-1 and TRBJ1-2; 7 positions match TRBD1. Germline V lookup: CDR1 DFQATT, CDR2 SNEGSKA (reference sequence). The CDR3 extends over 11 amino acids. With 6 bases clipped from V and 8 bases from J, the junction kept 6 bases outside the gene matches. The CDR3 region is CSATTGVGYTF. The CDR3 bases are TGCAGTGCCACCACAGGGGTAGGCTACACCTTC.

The V call is TRBV11-3, the J call TRBJ2-5; 7 nucleotides line up with TRBD1. V lost 5 bases to trimming and J lost 3 bases; unmatched junction nucleotides: 3. The CDR3 spans 13 residues. Germline CDR1 SGHNT, CDR2 YENEEA. CDR3 protein: CASSPGTEETQYF. In DNA form, the CDR3 reads TGTGCCAGCAGCCCCGGGACAGAAGAGACCCAGTACTTC. The entire variable domain, with the rest obtained from reference TRBV11-3 and TRBJ2-5, is as follows: EAGVVQSPRYKIIEKKQPVAFWCNPISGHNTLYWYLQNLGQGPELLIRYENEEAVDDSQLPKDRFSAERLKGVDSTLKIQPAELGDSAVYLCASSPGTEETQYFGPGTRLLVL.

This clonotype was detected ten times or more. The chain has TRBV10-2 and TRBJ1-1; D gene ambiguous. This CDR3 is built from 16 residues. V shed 1 base and J shed 0 bases, with 12 bases lying between them. CDR1 and CDR2 from the germline V gene are WSHSY and SAAADI. In DNA form, the CDR3 reads TGCGCCAGCAGTGAGTGGGGTCACACCATGAACACTGAAGCTTTCTTT. Protein product: CASSEWGHTMNTEAFF.